These 5 T cell receptor beta chains originate from one sample sequenced in a study of CD8 T cells in ankylosing spondylitis listed by TCRdb under 2017. The library was produced with 5' RACE. The sequencer listed for this sample is Illumina HiSeq 2500. The public reads were reanalyzed by TCRdb: fastp trimming at Q25, MiXCR alignment, in-frame beta chains only. Entries are consolidated by CDR3 protein sequence, retaining the most common genes and DNA. A total of 350,000 or so distinct CDR3 sequences appear in this sample, around 10% of them only once. Clones ranked in the top ten supply roughly 9% of the sample. Sequenced sample: blood, either unsorted or a sorted T cell fraction (not recorded which). These receptors came from a female donor with ankylosing spondylitis or in good health (not recorded which).

This clonotype was observed at least ten times. The V call is TRBV7-8, the J call TRBJ1-4, with D possibly TRBD1 on 5 matching bases. The V end was cut by 4 bases, the J end by 7 bases, with 16 bases between. The CDR3 length is 15 residues. Germline-derived CDR1 and CDR2 are SGHVS and FQNEAQ. CDR3 DNA sequence: TGTGCCAGCAGCTCGTCAGGGCTGTTCGGTGAAAAACTGTTTTTT. Protein product: CASSSSGLFGEKLFF.

In this sample, this clonotype turned up many times. The V call is TRBV5-1, the J call TRBJ2-3, with a tentative D call TRBD2 (6 bases). Germline V gene sequence: CDR1 SGHRS, CDR2 YFSETQ. This CDR3 comprises 16 residues. V gave up 2 bases and J gave up 2 bases, with 15 bases separating them. CDR3 amino acids: CASSFGGGMYTDTQYF. Written as DNA, the CDR3 is TGCGCCAGCAGCTTTGGCGGCGGGATGTACACAGATACGCAGTATTTT. Together with reference TRBV5-1 and TRBJ2-3, the CDR3 gives the full variable domain: KAGVTQTPRYLIKTRGQQVTLSCSPISGHRSVSWYQQTPGQGLQFLFEYFSETQRNKGNFPGRFSGRQFSNSRSEMNVSTLELGDSALYLCASSFGGGMYTDTQYFGPGTRLTVL.

This clonotype was observed a handful of times. The chain carries TRBV7-9 and TRBJ2-1, with 10 bases lining up with TRBD2. In germline, CDR1 is SEHNR, CDR2 FQNEAQ (reference sequence). This CDR3 region has 17 residues. J gave up 3 bases and V 2 bases, and 7 bases lay outside the gene matches. The CDR3 loop reads CASSLPTSGSHYNEQFF. In DNA form, the CDR3 reads TGTGCCAGCAGCTTACCGACTAGCGGGTCACACTACAATGAGCAGTTCTTC. Filled out from reference TRBV7-9 and TRBJ2-1, the complete variable domain reads DTGVSQNPRHKITKRGQNVTFRCDPISEHNRLYWYRQTLGQGPEFLTYFQNEAQLEKSRLLSDRFSAERPKGSFSTLEIQRTEQGDSAMYLCASSLPTSGSHYNEQFFGPGTRLTVL.

This clonotype was seen repeatedly, ten times or more. The chain is built from TRBV20-1 and TRBJ2-3; 9 bases fit TRBD1. CDR1 is DFQATT and CDR2 is SNEGSKA in the germline V gene (reference sequence). The CDR3 sequence is 15 residues long. The V segment lost 2 bases and the J segment 5 bases; nucleotides outside the gene matches: 8. The CDR3 DNA is TGCAGTGCTAGACAACCGGGACAGGGAAAAGATACGCAGTATTTT. Translated, it gives CSARQPGQGKDTQYF.

This clonotype was recorded a few times. This chain connects TRBV19 to TRBJ1-1; 7 bases are a match to TRBD1. Germline V gene data show CDR1 as LNHDA and CDR2 as SQIVND (reference sequence). V lost 5 bases to trimming and J lost 0 bases; unmatched junction nucleotides: 6. CDR3 length: 15 residues. The CDR3 DNA reads TGTGCCAGTAGTCCCGAGGGACAGATGAACACTGAAGCTTTCTTT. Protein sequence: CASSPEGQMNTEAFF.